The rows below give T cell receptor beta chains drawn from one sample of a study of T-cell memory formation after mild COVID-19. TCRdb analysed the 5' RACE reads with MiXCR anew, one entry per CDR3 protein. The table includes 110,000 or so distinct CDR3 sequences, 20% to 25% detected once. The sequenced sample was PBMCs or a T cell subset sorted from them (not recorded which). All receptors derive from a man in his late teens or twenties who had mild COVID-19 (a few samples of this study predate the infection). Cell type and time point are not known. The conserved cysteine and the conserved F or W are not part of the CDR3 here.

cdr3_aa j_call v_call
ASSITYGGSGNTIY TRBJ1-3 TRBV7-8
ASSFGVLAIDTQY TRBJ2-3 TRBV5-1
ASSAVWAGGVGNQPQH TRBJ1-5 TRBV2
ASSDHRVNEQF TRBJ2-1 TRBV6-5
ASSRGIEQETQY TRBJ2-5 TRBV6-2/TRBV6-3
ASSSFATGDTEAF TRBJ1-1 TRBV7-9
ASSPTSGGPYEQY TRBJ2-7 TRBV4-1
AIRAGRAETQY TRBJ2-5 TRBV10-3
ATQVQGTTEAF TRBJ1-1 TRBV12-5
ASSTLGGGETQY TRBJ2-5 TRBV12-3/TRBV12-4
ASSLGLGRGPLQETQY TRBJ2-5 TRBV7-2
ASSQWSSGGPTDTQY TRBJ2-3 TRBV4-1
ASSQGQGAGELF TRBJ2-2 TRBV4-1
ASSLGVGTGGFTDTQY TRBJ2-3 TRBV7-9
ASSADREGTEAF TRBJ1-1 TRBV10-2
SVVYPRGDEQY TRBJ2-7 TRBV29-1
ASSQHRGLRQPQH TRBJ1-5 TRBV4-1
ASSIGQGNTEAF TRBJ1-1 TRBV11-2
ASSLGVIYEQY TRBJ2-7 TRBV7-9
ASSPSGGLAKNIQY TRBJ2-4 TRBV18
ASSRLSFEQF TRBJ2-1 TRBV6-2/TRBV6-3
ASSLWTGETQY TRBJ2-5 TRBV27
ASSPRTGQSNQPQH TRBJ1-5 TRBV28
ASRKGGGDEAF TRBJ1-1 TRBV27
ASGSTGGSTDTQY TRBJ2-3 TRBV12-5
ASSLTWTANVLT TRBJ2-6 TRBV7-9
ASSFTGGYNEQF TRBJ2-1 TRBV6-2/TRBV6-3
ASSSTWTGETDTQY TRBJ2-3 TRBV6-5
ASSGRRESPIHEQF TRBJ2-1 TRBV4-3
SARDRQGPNYGYT TRBJ1-2 TRBV20-1
ASSRSGSYYGYT TRBJ1-2 TRBV12-3/TRBV12-4
ASSLGWDQGEQY TRBJ2-7 TRBV7-9